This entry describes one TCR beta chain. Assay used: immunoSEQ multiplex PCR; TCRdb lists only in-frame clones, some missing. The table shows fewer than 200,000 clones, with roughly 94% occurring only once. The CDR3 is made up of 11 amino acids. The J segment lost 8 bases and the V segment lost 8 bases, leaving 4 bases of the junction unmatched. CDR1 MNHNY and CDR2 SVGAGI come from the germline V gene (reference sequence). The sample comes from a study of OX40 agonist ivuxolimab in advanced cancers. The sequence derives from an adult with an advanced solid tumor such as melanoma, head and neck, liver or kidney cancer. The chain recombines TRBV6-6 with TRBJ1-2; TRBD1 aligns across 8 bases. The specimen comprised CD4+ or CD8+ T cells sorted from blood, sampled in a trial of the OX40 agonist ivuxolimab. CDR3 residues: CASGQGYGYTF. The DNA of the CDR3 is TGTGCCAGCGGACAGGGCTACGGCTACACCTTC.